This record looks at one T cell receptor (beta chain) sequence and its context. Its antigen is as yet unknown. Healthy bone marrow donors made up the donor group. PCR was performed using 60 Vbeta and 13 Jbeta primers. The protocol was immunoSEQ multiplex PCR, while the TCRdb copy is restricted to in-frame clones and leaves out a portion. The sample shows some 120,000 clones, about 69% of them seen only once. These data come from a study of cytomegalovirus exposure and HLA in healthy donors. Across the study: Samples from HLA-typed donors yielded approximately 80 million unique TCRs in an early data release. Study-wide findings and caveats: Immune exposure information available was restricted to CMV serostatus. Fewer than 20,000 TCR beta sequences were associated with HLA alleles at 0.05 false discovery rate in a later analysis.

The CDR3 is 14 amino acids. Germline V gene lookup returns CDR1 LNHNV and CDR2 YYDKDF (reference sequence). V was clipped by 11 bases and J by 7 bases, with 21 bases between them. Material for sequencing was PBMCs. The sequence derives from a woman younger than 35 in good health and CMV-seronegative. The V call is TRBV15, the J call TRBJ1-5, with D maybe TRBD1 (5 bases). The CDR3 sequence is CAAGPRGAPQPQHF. The DNA for the CDR3 is TGTGCCGCGGGGCCTAGGGGCGCTCCCCAGCCCCAGCATTTT.